This T cell receptor beta chain was observed in a study of blood T cell repertoires in COVID-19. Study context: COVID-19 samples, acute and convalescent, were from the United States, Italy and Spain. T cells, B-cell-depleted T cells, or PBMCs provided the cDNA or gDNA that served as material.

Using immunoSEQ multiplex PCR, the repertoire was profiled, and TCRdb retains in-frame clones only, with some absent. The table includes hundreds of thousands of clones, just over 85% detected once. CDR3 size: 18 residues. V gene TRBV12-1 combines with J gene TRBJ2-2; whether TRBD2, the table's D call, matches the DNA was not checked. TRBV12-1 is described as a pseudogene. Sequenced material: peripheral blood. This TCR was sampled from a woman aged 25 to 39 with active or convalescent COVID-19. In DNA form, the CDR3 reads TGTGCCAGCAGCTCGGGACTAGCGGGAGGGCCTAACACCGGGGAGCTGTTTTTT. Its protein is CASSSGLAGGPNTGELFF.